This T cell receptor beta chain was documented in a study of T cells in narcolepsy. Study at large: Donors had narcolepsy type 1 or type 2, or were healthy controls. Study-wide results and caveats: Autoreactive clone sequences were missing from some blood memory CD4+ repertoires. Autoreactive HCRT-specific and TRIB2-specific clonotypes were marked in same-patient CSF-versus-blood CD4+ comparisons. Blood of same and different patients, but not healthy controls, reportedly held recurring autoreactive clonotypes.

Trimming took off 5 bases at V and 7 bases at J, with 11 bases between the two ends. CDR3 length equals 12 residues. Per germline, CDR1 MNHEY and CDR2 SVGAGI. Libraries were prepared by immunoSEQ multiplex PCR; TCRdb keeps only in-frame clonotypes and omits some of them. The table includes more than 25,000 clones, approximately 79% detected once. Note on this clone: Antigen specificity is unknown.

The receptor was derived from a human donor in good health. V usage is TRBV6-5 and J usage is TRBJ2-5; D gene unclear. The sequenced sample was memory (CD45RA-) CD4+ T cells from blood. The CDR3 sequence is CASSALTVTQYF. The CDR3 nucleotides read TGTGCCAGCAGTGCCTTGACTGTGACCCAGTACTTC.